The sequence of this T cell receptor beta chain was determined in a study of T-cell reconstitution after alpha-beta-depleted transplantation in children. Study-level points and caveats: T-cell numbers and diversity one year post-transplant derived largely from freshly generated T cells.

Germline-derived CDR1 and CDR2 are LGHDT and YNNKEL (reference sequence). The CDR3 has 14 amino acids. V was shortened by 2 bases and J by 9 bases, with 11 bases between the two germline ends. Researchers prepared the TCRbeta library using unique molecular identifiers, the study reports. TCRdb re-called the PCR reads with MiXCR, one entry per CDR3 protein. The table lists about a million distinct CDR3 sequences, about 30% of them singletons. This clonotype appeared a few times. The antigen is undetermined. This clonotype originated in a boy under three years old who had a stem cell transplant for SCID, so the T cells may come from the graft donor. The material was PBMCs, mostly from graft donor cells, obtained 360 days after TCRalphabeta/CD19-depleted stem cell transplant. This chain joins TRBV3-1 and TRBJ1-6; D is possibly TRBD1 (6 bases). In DNA, the CDR3 is TGTGCCAGCAGCCAAAACAGGGCGGGTTCACCCCTCCACTTT. This encodes CASSQNRAGSPLHF.